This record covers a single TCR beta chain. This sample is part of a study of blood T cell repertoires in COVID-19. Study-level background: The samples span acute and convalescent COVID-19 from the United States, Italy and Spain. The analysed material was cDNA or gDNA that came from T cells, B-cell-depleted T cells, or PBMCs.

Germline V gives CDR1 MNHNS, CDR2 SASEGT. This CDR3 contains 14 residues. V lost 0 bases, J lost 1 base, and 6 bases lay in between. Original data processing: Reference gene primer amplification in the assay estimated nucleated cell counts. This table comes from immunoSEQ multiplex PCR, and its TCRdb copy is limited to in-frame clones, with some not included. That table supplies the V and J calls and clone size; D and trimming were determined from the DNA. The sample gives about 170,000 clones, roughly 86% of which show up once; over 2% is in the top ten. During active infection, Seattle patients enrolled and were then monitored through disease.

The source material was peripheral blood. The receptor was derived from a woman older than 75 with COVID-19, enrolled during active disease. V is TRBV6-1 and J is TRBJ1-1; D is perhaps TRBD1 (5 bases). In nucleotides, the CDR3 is TGTGCCAGCAGTGAAGCGGGGCCGAACACTGAAGCTTTCTTT. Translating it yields CASSEAGPNTEAFF.